Here is one T cell receptor (beta chain) with its context. Its target is unknown. The repertoire was sequenced with immunoSEQ multiplex PCR; TCRdb's copy has only in-frame clones and lacks some. The top ten hold over 9% of the sample, which has 25,000 to 35,000 clones, about nine tenths seen once. This sample is drawn from a study of OX40 agonist ivuxolimab in advanced cancers. Trimming took 1 base from V and 6 from J, leaving 10 bases between them. Germline CDR1 and CDR2: SGHNT and YENEEA. This CDR3 is built from 14 residues. Study results and caveats: Relatively little clonal expansion, among the lowest observed, appeared in partial responders at 0.1-3.0 mg/kg.

The clonotype comes from an adult with an advanced solid tumor such as melanoma, head and neck, liver or kidney cancer. The chain has TRBV11-3 and TRBJ2-1; maybe TRBD2 (5 bases). The sample in question was CD4+ or CD8+ T cells sorted from blood, obtained in a trial of the OX40 agonist ivuxolimab. The CDR3 region is CASSLVAGVNEQFF. The DNA for the CDR3 is TGTGCCAGCAGCTTAGTAGCCGGGGTCAATGAGCAGTTCTTC.